A selection of T cell receptor beta chains follows, all from one sample in a study of T cells in Graves' hyperthyroidism and ophthalmopathy. TCRdb redid the calling of the multiplex PCR reads with MiXCR, one entry per CDR3 protein. The sample comprises tens of thousands of distinct CDR3 sequences, under 65% of which are singletons, and 20% to 30% rests with the top ten. The sequencing input was blood. Source of these receptors: a woman aged 40 to 50 with Graves' ophthalmopathy. CDR3s include the opening cysteine and the closing phenylalanine or tryptophan. A D gene is named only where the DNA matches it firmly. Expanded clones get a size class; other rows say once, few or many, or leave the size out.

j_call	d_call	v_call	clone_size	cdr3_nt	cdr3_aa
TRBJ2-2	TRBD2	TRBV2	many	TGTGCCAGCAGAACGACTCCGCCGGGGGGGGTCGGGGAGCTGTTTTTT	CASRTTPPGGVGELFF
TRBJ1-3	TRBD1	TRBV5-1	-	TGCGCCAGCAGCTCCCTACAGGGGGCGAGGGCGAACACCATATATTTT	CASSSLQGARANTIYF
TRBJ2-3	TRBD2	TRBV19	few	TGTGCCAGTAGTATTCTAGCGGGAGGGGAAGATACGCAGTATTTT	CASSILAGGEDTQYF
TRBJ2-1	TRBD2	TRBV2	once	TGTGCCAGCAGTGAAGGGGGGCTAGCGGGGAATGAGCAGTTCTTC	CASSEGGLAGNEQFF
TRBJ2-3	-	TRBV29-1	medium-sized	TGCAGCGGGGGCAGCACAGATACGCAGTATTTT	CSGGSTDTQYF
TRBJ1-1	-	TRBV9	-	TGTGCCAGCAGCCCAGAGGGGGAAATGGGTACTGAAGCTTTCTTT	CASSPEGEMGTEAFF
TRBJ1-1	-	TRBV5-1	many	TGCGCCAGCAGCTTGGTTATCGGGAACACTGAAGCTTTCTTT	CASSLVIGNTEAFF
TRBJ2-7	TRBD1	TRBV25-1	-	TGTGCCAGCAGTGTCACTCCGGGACAGGGAACCTACGAGCAGTACTTC	CASSVTPGQGTYEQYF
TRBJ2-7	-	TRBV4-2	many	TGTGCCAGCAGCCAAGGGGGAGGGGGCAAGGACGAGCAGTACTTC	CASSQGGGGKDEQYF
TRBJ2-7	-	TRBV6-5	many	TGTGCCAGCAGTCTTTACATCAGCGCCTACGAGCAGTACTTC	CASSLYISAYEQYF
TRBJ2-5	-	TRBV11-1	many	TGTGCCAGCAGCGTCGACGGTAGTTGGGAGACCCAGTACTTC	CASSVDGSWETQYF
TRBJ2-3	-	TRBV4-2	-	TGTGCCAGCAGCCCGCCCTTGACAGAAACAGATACGCAGTATTTT	CASSPPLTETDTQYF
TRBJ2-1	TRBD2	TRBV6-5	many	TGTGCCAGCAGACTTACTAGCGGGAGCAGCAATGAGCAGTTCTTC	CASRLTSGSSNEQFF
TRBJ1-1	-	TRBV15	-	TGTGCCACCAGCAGAGAGGGGCTGAACACTGAAGCTTTCTTT	CATSREGLNTEAFF
TRBJ2-7	-	TRBV5-5	-	TGTGCCAGCAGCTCGCAGACAGTCCCTAGTGAGCAGTACTTC	CASSSQTVPSEQYF
TRBJ2-5	TRBD2	TRBV20-1	-	TGCAGTGCTCCTCGTACCGGGCTAGCGGGACTCGAGACCCAGTACTTC	CSAPRTGLAGLETQYF
TRBJ1-6	TRBD1	TRBV6-5	many	TGTGCCAGCAGTTACTACGGGGACAGGAGTACACCCCTCCACTTT	CASSYYGDRSTPLHF
TRBJ1-1	-	TRBV11-3	-	TGTGCCAGCAGCTTTCTTAGCGGGGGTGAAGCTTTCTTT	CASSFLSGGEAFF
TRBJ2-3	TRBD2	TRBV7-9	-	TGTGCCAGCATCCAAGCGGGGGCCACGACAGATACGCAGTATTTT	CASIQAGATTDTQYF
TRBJ2-2	TRBD2	TRBV6-1	many	TGTGCCAGCAGAGGAGCGGGAGCTGGCACCGGGGAGCTGTTTTTT	CASRGAGAGTGELFF
TRBJ2-3	TRBD2	TRBV5-1	-	TGCGCCAGCAGCGGTGGGACTAGCGGGAGGAATGAGCAGTATTTT	CASSGGTSGRNEQYF
TRBJ2-5	TRBD2	TRBV12-3/TRBV12-4	many	TGTGCCAGCAGTCCCGATTCTACTAGCGGCGCGGGAGAGACCCAGTACTTC	CASSPDSTSGAGETQYF
TRBJ2-1	-	TRBV14	many	TGTGCCAGCAGCGAAAGGACAACACACCGCTACAATGAGCAGTTCTTC	CASSERTTHRYNEQFF
TRBJ2-1	-	TRBV9	-	TGTGCCAGCAGCGTGATATTGGCGGTCTCCTACAATGAGCAGTTCTTC	CASSVILAVSYNEQFF
TRBJ1-1	-	TRBV6-2/TRBV6-3	many	TGTGCCAGCCGCGCAGTGGCGAACACTGAAGCTTTCTTT	CASRAVANTEAFF
TRBJ2-3	TRBD2	TRBV5-6	-	TGTGCCAGCAGCTTGGGGGAGGGACCAGATACGCAGTATTTT	CASSLGEGPDTQYF
TRBJ2-4	TRBD1	TRBV7-9	many	TGTGCCAGCAGCTTAATATCTCAGAGGACAGGGATGGTTCGATACTTC	CASSLISQRTGMVRYF
TRBJ2-3	-	TRBV15	once	TGTGCCACCAGCAGAGATGGGGGAAATGGGGCAGATACGCAGTATTTT	CATSRDGGNGADTQYF